A single sample is the source of the 21 T cell receptor beta chains below, sequenced in a study of radiation and T cells in renal cell carcinoma (dated by TCRdb to between 2020 and 2021). In light of the paper, this sample's time point label describes: blood 4 weeks post-SBRT, at nephrectomy. This specimen's treatment or condition label, interpreted: 15 Gy SBRT to primary tumor, nephrectomy 4 weeks later. The library came from the immunoSEQ multiplex PCR assay. In TCRdb, the immuneACCESS table is reduced to in-frame sequences with V and J assigned. These tables do not hold every clone; where another copy was compared, an unresolved V gene accounts for under half, and the others remain unexplained. Within this sample are 130,000 to 150,000 clones, with about 86% of them counted one time only. Jointly, the top ten make up under 20% of the sample. The material was blood, obtained from a patient whose treatment included radiotherapy and nephrectomy. These receptors originate from a woman aged 45-65 years with renal cell carcinoma.

The V call is TRBV10-1, the J call TRBJ2-1; TRBD2 matches at 11 bases. Germline CDR1 reads WNHNN; CDR2 reads SYGVQD (reference sequence). V shed 3 bases and J 4 bases; nucleotides not matched to a gene: 8. The CDR3 length is 17 residues. CDR3 sequence reads: CASSDPSGGKNYNEQFF. The CDR3, as DNA: TGCGCCAGCAGTGACCCTAGCGGGGGGAAAAATTACAATGAGCAGTTCTTC.

This clone was detected a few times. CDR3 region: CASSPWANVLTF. CDR3 DNA sequence: TGTGCCAGCTCCCCCTGGGCCAACGTCCTGACTTTC. This chain joins TRBV18 and TRBJ2-6; D not resolved. Deletions cut 6 bases from V and 5 bases from J, with 5 bases between. Germline lookup yields CDR1 KGHSH and CDR2 LQKENI. This CDR3 is built from 12 residues. The whole variable domain, remainder taken from reference TRBV18 and TRBJ2-6, is NAGVMQNPRHLVRRRGQEARLRCSPMKGHSHVYWYRQLPEEGLKFMVYLQKENIIDESGMPKERFSAEFPKEGPSILRIQQVVRGDSAAYFCASSPWANVLTFGAGSRLTVL.

The chain links TRBV6-1 to TRBJ1-4; D may be TRBD1 (5 bases). Trimming shortened V by 6 bases and J by 4 bases, and 15 bases separated the two germline ends. The CDR3 consists of 15 residues. Germline V CDR1 and CDR2: MNHNS, SASEGT. In DNA form, the CDR3 reads TGTGCCAGCAGAAAAGACGGGGCCCTTAATGAAAAACTGTTTTTT. It encodes CASRKDGALNEKLFF.

The rearrangement joins TRBV4-3 to TRBJ2-3, with 9 nucleotides matching TRBD2. Germline V gene sequence: CDR1 LGHNA, CDR2 YSLEER. V lost 2 bases and J lost 3; bases outside the gene matches: 6. The CDR3 has 16 amino acids. The CDR3 sequence is CASSQSSGGGTDTQYF. The DNA for the CDR3 is TGCGCCAGCAGCCAAAGTAGCGGGGGAGGAACAGATACGCAGTATTTT.

V and J are TRBV7-8 and TRBJ2-7, with 7 bases aligning to TRBD2. Trimming removed 8 bases from V and 6 bases from J; junction bases left unmatched: 7. The CDR3 loop spans 12 amino acids. Germline V gene sequence: CDR1 SGHVS, CDR2 FQNEAQ. CDR3 protein: CASRGVAGEQYF. Written as DNA, the CDR3 is TGTGCCAGCCGGGGGGTGGCCGGCGAGCAGTACTTC.

This chain links TRBV27 with TRBJ1-5, with D unresolved. The CDR3 runs 14 residues. The germline V gene encodes CDR1 MNHEY and CDR2 SMNVEV (reference sequence). Trimming left V 0 bases short and J 4 bases short, with 7 bases between. The DNA for the CDR3 is TGTGCCAGCAGTTTATCGGGCGGAAATCAGCCCCAGCATTTT. Encoded protein: CASSLSGGNQPQHF.

The chain's CDR3 is CASSLGGANYGYTF. The CDR3 region has the DNA TGTGCCAGCAGCTTAGGAGGGGCAAACTATGGCTACACCTTC. The chain links TRBV7-6 to TRBJ1-2, with D tentatively TRBD1 (5 bases). In germline, CDR1 is SGHVS, CDR2 FNYEAQ. This CDR3 contains 14 residues. Trimming shortened V by 1 base and J by 2 bases, and 8 bases separated the two germline ends.

V gene TRBV2 combines with J gene TRBJ2-3; D is uncertain. The CDR3 sequence is 11 residues long. The V end was cut by 6 bases, the J end by 5 bases, with 6 bases between. The germline CDR1 and CDR2 sequences are SNHLY and FYNNEI. The CDR3 DNA follows: TGTGCCAGCAGGTCTCTAGATACGCAGTATTTT. It codes for CASRSLDTQYF.

V and J are TRBV6-5 and TRBJ1-2; no clear D. Per the germline V gene, CDR1 is MNHEY and CDR2 is SVGAGI. This CDR3 spans 12 amino acids. The V end lost 2 bases, the J end lost 6 bases, and 7 bases lay between the germline ends. CDR3 amino acids: CASSYGGNGYTF. CDR3 nucleotides: TGTGCCAGCAGTTACGGAGGGAATGGCTACACCTTC.

V usage is TRBV6-1 and J usage is TRBJ1-1; 7 bases agree with TRBD1. V lost 5 bases, J lost 1 base, and 7 bases stayed unmatched. The germline V gene has CDR1 MNHNS and CDR2 SASEGT. This CDR3 has 15 amino acids. CDR3 nucleotides: TGTGCCAGCAGTTTACGGACAGGCGAGAACACTGAAGCTTTCTTT. It codes for CASSLRTGENTEAFF.

This chain joins TRBV2 and TRBJ1-5, with TRBD1 matching over 7 bases. V trimming: 5 bases; J trimming: 0 bases; junction bases outside the gene matches: 7. The CDR3 is 16 amino acids. Germline lookup yields CDR1 SNHLY and CDR2 FYNNEI. CDR3 amino acids: CASSSDREISNQPQHF. Written as DNA, the CDR3 is TGTGCCAGCAGTTCCGACAGGGAGATTAGCAATCAGCCCCAGCATTTT. Filled out from reference TRBV2 and TRBJ1-5, the complete variable domain reads EPEVTQTPSHQVTQMGQEVILRCVPISNHLYFYWYRQILGQKVEFLVSFYNNEISEKSEIFDDQFSVERPDGSNFTLKIRSTKLEDSAMYFCASSSDREISNQPQHFGDGTRLSIL.

V and J are TRBV11-1 and TRBJ2-1; 12 nucleotides align to TRBD2. The CDR3 loop spans 18 amino acids. V dropped 1 base and J dropped 4; count of bases not matched to a gene: 8. Germline-derived CDR1 and CDR2 are SGHAT and FQDESV (reference sequence). This chain's CDR3 is CASSLGRKTSGSYNEQFF. DNA of the CDR3: TGTGCCAGCAGCTTAGGAAGGAAGACTAGCGGGAGTTACAATGAGCAGTTCTTC.

The V and J genes are TRBV9 and TRBJ2-1, with D possibly matching TRBD2 (5 bases). Looked up from germline, CDR1 is SGDLS and CDR2 is YYNGEE. Deletions cut 1 base from V and 6 bases from J, with 11 bases between. The CDR3 consists of 14 residues. The CDR3 sequence: CASSVYGNGNEQFF. CDR3 in DNA: TGTGCCAGCAGCGTATACGGGAACGGCAATGAGCAGTTCTTC.

The genes are TRBV6-1 and TRBJ1-2; no definite D call. Trimming removed 11 bases from V and 5 bases from J, with 21 bases in between. CDR1 MNHNS and CDR2 SASEGT come from the germline V gene. This CDR3 comprises 14 residues. CDR3 nucleotides: TGTGCCTCTACCCCCCCGACGGGAATTTATGGCTACACCTTC. It is translated as CASTPPTGIYGYTF.

The V gene is TRBV2, the J gene TRBJ2-1; no firm D call. The length of the CDR3 is 13 residues. Germline CDR1 SNHLY, CDR2 FYNNEI. V gave up 7 bases and J gave up 0 bases, with 7 bases separating them. CDR3 sequence: CASNQYSYNEQFF. The DNA of the CDR3 is TGTGCCAGCAACCAGTACTCCTACAATGAGCAGTTCTTC. Based on the CDR3 plus reference TRBV2 and TRBJ2-1, the full variable domain is EPEVTQTPSHQVTQMGQEVILRCVPISNHLYFYWYRQILGQKVEFLVSFYNNEISEKSEIFDDQFSVERPDGSNFTLKIRSTKLEDSAMYFCASNQYSYNEQFFGPGTRLTVL.

The chain's CDR3 is CASSPLDTEAFF. The CDR3 bases are TGTGCCAGCAGCCCACTGGACACTGAAGCTTTCTTT. The chain couples TRBV13 to TRBJ1-1; D is uncertain. Trimming cost V 5 bases and J 3 bases, with 7 bases left between them. CDR1 is PRHDT, CDR2 FYEKMQ, per germline (reference sequence). This CDR3 contains 12 residues.

J is TRBJ1-2 and V is TRBV20-1; unclear D gene. The CDR3 has 11 residues. V was shortened by 0 bases and J by 9 bases, with 8 bases between the two germline ends. Germline V gene data show CDR1 as DFQATT and CDR2 as SNEGSKA (reference sequence). This chain's CDR3 is CSARDPRSYTF. The DNA of the CDR3 is TGCAGTGCTAGAGATCCCAGGAGCTACACCTTC.

This clone was found once. Other nucleotide sequences from this sample produce the same CDR3. The CDR3 nucleotides are TGCGCCAGCAGCCAAGTCCTGGGGGGCCGTGGCTACACCTTC. This gives the protein CASSQVLGGRGYTF. The genes are TRBV4-3 and TRBJ1-2; weak D call: TRBD1 (6 bases). The V gene's germline CDR1 is LGHNA and CDR2 YSLEER. Trimming cost V 1 base and J 7 bases, with 13 bases left between them. This CDR3 is 14 amino acids long.

V usage is TRBV6-5 and J usage is TRBJ2-7; D perhaps matches TRBD1 (5 bases). The CDR3 sequence is 11 residues long. The germline V gene has CDR1 MNHEY and CDR2 SVGAGI. The V gene lost 7 bases and the J gene lost 4 bases, with 8 bases spanning the gap. Here the CDR3 reads CASKGKYEQYF. DNA for the CDR3: TGTGCCAGCAAGGGGAAGTACGAGCAGTACTTC.

This chain connects TRBV7-2 to TRBJ2-5; TRBD1 matches at 10 bases. CDR3 length equals 17 residues. The germline V gene has CDR1 SGHTA and CDR2 FQGNSA. With 5 bases clipped from V and 9 bases from J, the junction kept 18 bases outside the gene matches. Here the CDR3 DNA reads TGTGCCAGCAGCGCCGACCCTCCGGGACAGGGGAGCCCTCCCCAGTACTTC. It translates to CASSADPPGQGSPPQYF.

The chain employs TRBV6-1 and TRBJ2-7, with 10 positions matching TRBD2. The CDR3 extends over 14 amino acids. V shed 4 bases and J 4 bases; nucleotides not matched to a gene: 4. Germline V gene lookup returns CDR1 MNHNS and CDR2 SASEGT. The CDR3 sequence: CASSVSGLAYEQYF. In DNA form, the CDR3 reads TGTGCCAGCAGTGTCTCGGGACTAGCGTACGAGCAGTACTTC.